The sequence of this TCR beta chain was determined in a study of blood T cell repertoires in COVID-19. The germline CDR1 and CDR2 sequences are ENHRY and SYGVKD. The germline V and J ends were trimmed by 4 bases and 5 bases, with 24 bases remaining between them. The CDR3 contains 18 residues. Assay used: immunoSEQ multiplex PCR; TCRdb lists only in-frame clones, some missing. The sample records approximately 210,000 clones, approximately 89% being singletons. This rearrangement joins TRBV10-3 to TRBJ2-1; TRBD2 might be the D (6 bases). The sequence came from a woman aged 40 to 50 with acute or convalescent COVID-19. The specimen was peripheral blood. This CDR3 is CAISGGRRALPPDNEQFF. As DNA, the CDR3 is TGTGCCATCAGTGGAGGTCGGAGGGCTCTCCCCCCCGACAATGAGCAGTTCTTC.